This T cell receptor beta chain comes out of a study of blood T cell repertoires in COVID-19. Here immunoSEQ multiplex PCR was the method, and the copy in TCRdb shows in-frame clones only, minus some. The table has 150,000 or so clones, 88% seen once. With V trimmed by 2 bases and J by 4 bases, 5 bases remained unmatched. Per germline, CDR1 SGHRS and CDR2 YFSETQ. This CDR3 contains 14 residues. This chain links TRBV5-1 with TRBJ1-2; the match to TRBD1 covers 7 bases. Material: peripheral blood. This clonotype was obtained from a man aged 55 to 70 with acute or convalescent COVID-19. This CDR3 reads CASSFPGTAYGYTF. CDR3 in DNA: TGCGCCAGCAGCTTCCCCGGGACAGCCTATGGCTACACCTTC.